This T cell receptor beta chain was retrieved from a study of CD8 T cells in ankylosing spondylitis. Only a few counts were recorded for this clonotype. The target antigen is unknown. Germline lookup yields CDR1 MNHEY and CDR2 SMNVEV (reference sequence). Trimming removed 2 bases at V and 2 bases at J, with 18 bases between. There are 17 residues in the CDR3. Making the TCR beta libraries involved quantitative 5'-RACE with molecular barcodes. TCRdb used MiXCR to reprocess the 5' RACE reads, holding one entry per CDR3 protein. The table lists about 220,000 distinct CDR3 sequences, around 20% of them singletons. Whole-study results and caveats: Clones that were linked to disease were CD8+ and were relatively rare in peripheral blood. Ankylosing spondylitis blood seemed to carry a telltale TCR beta motif made of seven or eight highly homologous variants.

The sample comprised blood, either unsorted or a sorted T cell fraction (not recorded which). The TCR comes from a male donor with ankylosing spondylitis. The chain is built from TRBV27 and TRBJ1-2; D uncertain. As DNA, the CDR3 is TGTGCCAGCAGTTTAAGTCCCGCCGGGTCCCCAAACTATGGCTACACCTTC. Protein sequence: CASSLSPAGSPNYGYTF.